The T cell receptor beta chain described here comes from a study of identical twins. Using its own MiXCR run on the 5' RACE reads, TCRdb lists one record per CDR3 protein. The profile shows 400,000 or so distinct CDR3 sequences, roughly 9% of them singletons. This clonotype showed up many times. The V and J ends lost 4 bases and 8 bases respectively, with 14 bases between them. CDR1 is SQVTM and CDR2 is ANQGSEA in the germline V gene. The CDR3 runs to 12 residues. Sequenced material: naive T cells sorted from blood. The TCR originated in a woman between 45 and 60 years old in good health. The chain employs TRBV29-1 and TRBJ1-2; D gene ambiguous. CDR3 sequence reads: CSVGERGEGYTF. CDR3 coding DNA: TGCAGCGTTGGCGAACGCGGGGAGGGCTACACCTTC.